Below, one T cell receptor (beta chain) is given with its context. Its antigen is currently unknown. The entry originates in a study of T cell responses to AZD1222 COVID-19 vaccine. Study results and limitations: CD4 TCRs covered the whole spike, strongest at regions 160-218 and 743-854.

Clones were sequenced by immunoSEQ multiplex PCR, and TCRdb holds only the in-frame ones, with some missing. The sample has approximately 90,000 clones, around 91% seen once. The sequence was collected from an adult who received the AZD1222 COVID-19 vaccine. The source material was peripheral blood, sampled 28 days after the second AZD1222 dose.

Here the CDR3 DNA reads TGCGCCAGCAGCTTGGTGTTGGGGTATCAAGAGACCCAGTACTTC. Encoded protein: CASSLVLGYQETQYF. V and J are TRBV5-1 and TRBJ2-5; the D is unclear. Trimming shortened V by 0 bases and J by 2 bases, and 11 bases separated the two germline ends. The CDR3 spans 15 residues. Germline assignment: CDR1 SGHRS and CDR2 YFSETQ.